This T cell receptor (beta chain) was retrieved from a study of T cell changes during pregnancy in multiple sclerosis. Measured with immunoSEQ multiplex PCR; TCRdb has only the in-frame clones, and not every one. The profile shows 130,000 or so clones, roughly 96% of them singletons. The CDR3 has 16 amino acids. CDR1 MDHEN and CDR2 SYDVKM come from the germline V gene. Trimming removed 10 bases at V and 2 bases at J, with 21 bases between. Sequences were derived from peripheral blood, sampled after pregnancy. The TCR was taken from a female donor with multiple sclerosis, enrolled in a pregnancy study. The chain uses TRBV28 and TRBJ2-1; tentatively, D is TRBD2 (6 bases). This CDR3 is CATTKSSDYAYNEQFF. The CDR3 DNA sequence: TGTGCCACCACCAAATCGTCGGACTACGCCTACAATGAGCAGTTCTTC.